The present TCR beta chain was sequenced within a study of blood T cell repertoires in COVID-19. The overall study: Donors in the United States, Italy and Spain gave samples during acute or convalescent COVID-19.

Sequencing was performed with immunoSEQ multiplex PCR; in TCRdb, only in-frame clones are kept and a portion is missing. The sample holds about 400,000 clones, approximately 88% seen once. CDR1 and CDR2 (germline): LGHNT, FRNRAP. The CDR3 has 17 amino acids. V lost 1 base, J lost 0 bases, and 5 bases stayed unmatched. V and J are TRBV12-5 and TRBJ2-1, with TRBD1 matching 8 bases. The receptor comes from a woman aged 40 to 55 with acute COVID-19. The sequencing sample was made of PBMCs or T cells enriched from blood (not recorded which). This CDR3 is CASGLGRTGSSYNEQFF. DNA for the CDR3: TGTGCTAGTGGTTTGGGTCGGACAGGGAGCTCCTACAATGAGCAGTTCTTC.